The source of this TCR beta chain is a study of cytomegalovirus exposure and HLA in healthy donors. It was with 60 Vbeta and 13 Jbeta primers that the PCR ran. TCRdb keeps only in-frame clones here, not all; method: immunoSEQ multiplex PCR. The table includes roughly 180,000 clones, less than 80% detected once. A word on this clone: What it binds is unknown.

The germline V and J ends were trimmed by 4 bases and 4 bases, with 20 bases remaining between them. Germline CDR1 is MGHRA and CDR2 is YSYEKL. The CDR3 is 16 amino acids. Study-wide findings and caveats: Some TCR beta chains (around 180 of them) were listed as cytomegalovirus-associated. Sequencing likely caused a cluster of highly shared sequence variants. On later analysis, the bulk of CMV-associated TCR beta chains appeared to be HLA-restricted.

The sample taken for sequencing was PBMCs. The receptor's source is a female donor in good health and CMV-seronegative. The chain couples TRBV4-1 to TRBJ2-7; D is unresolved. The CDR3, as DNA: TGCGCCAGCAGCCCTTCCCCCGACTCCACCCGGTACGAGCAGTACTTC. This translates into CASSPSPDSTRYEQYF.